A selection of T cell receptor beta chains follows, all from one sample in a study of blood T cell repertoires in COVID-19. TCRdb's copy holds only in-frame clones and misses some; the assay was immunoSEQ multiplex PCR. The table shows approximately 190,000 clones, with just under 85% occurring only once. The sequenced sample consisted of peripheral blood. The receptors derive from a woman aged 70-85 years with active or convalescent COVID-19. Each CDR3 is given with its conserved first and last residue. The D gene is left open where the match is weak.

TRBV6-2/TRBV6-3	-	TRBJ1-1	14	TGTGCCAGCAGTTACTCGAAAGGGGAAACTGAAGCTTTCTTT	CASSYSKGETEAFF
TRBV9	TRBD2	TRBJ2-1	15	TGTGCCAGCAGCGTAGCTACTAGCGGGGGGAATGAGCAGTTCTTC	CASSVATSGGNEQFF
TRBV6-2/TRBV6-3	TRBD1	TRBJ2-7	16	TGTGCCAGCAGTTACCCGTCCCCAGGGGGCTCCTACGAGCAGTACTTC	CASSYPSPGGSYEQYF
TRBV9	-	TRBJ1-1	14	TGTGCCAGCAGCGTAGATGCGGGCTACACTGAAGCTTTCTTT	CASSVDAGYTEAFF
TRBV29-1	TRBD1	TRBJ2-7	13	TGCAGCGTTGTCGTAGGGACAGCCTACGAGCAGTACTTC	CSVVVGTAYEQYF
TRBV9	-	TRBJ2-7	15	TGTGCCAGCAGCGTAGGTAATAGCGGAGCCTACGAGCAGTACTTC	CASSVGNSGAYEQYF
TRBV5-5	-	TRBJ1-5	16	TGTGCCAGCAGCTATGGTCTGACAACGGGCAATCAGCCCCAGCATTTT	CASSYGLTTGNQPQHF
TRBV5-1	TRBD2	TRBJ2-5	14	TGCGCCAGCAGCTTGGATCTAGCGGGGGAGACCCAGTACTTC	CASSLDLAGETQYF
TRBV6-5	-	TRBJ1-6	14	TGTGCCAGCAGTCCGGGACAAAGGGGTTCACCCCTCCACTTT	CASSPGQRGSPLHF
TRBV6-5	-	TRBJ1-5	15	TGTGCCAGCAAGTACACTTGGAGGGAAGGTCAGCCCCAGCATTTT	CASKYTWREGQPQHF
TRBV29-1	-	TRBJ1-2	13	TGCAGCGTTGAAGAGGACACCTACTATGGCTACACCTTC	CSVEEDTYYGYTF